The present entry profiles one TCR beta chain with its context. Its antigen is undetermined. These data belong to a study of CD8+ T cells in alopecia areata. Study-level results: Possibly because of HLA-related factors, TCR sharing was less clear across patients than in mice. Compared with normal scalp, lesional scalp had higher clonality and more expanded CD8+ clones.

The J segment lost 6 bases and the V segment lost 1 base, leaving 0 bases of the junction unmatched. This CDR3 contains 13 residues. Germline V gene sequence: CDR1 MGHRA, CDR2 YSYEKL. RNA was isolated and reverse transcribed to cDNA, the sequencing template. The method was immunoSEQ multiplex PCR; TCRdb's version includes in-frame clones alone and lacks a portion of them. Of roughly 200,000 clones listed, roughly three fifths are singletons. Sorting of CD4+ and CD8+ T cells was performed on PBMCs. Material: CD8+ T cells sorted from blood. This TCR derives from a human donor in good health. The gene calls are TRBV4-1 and TRBJ2-3; 8 nucleotides line up with TRBD2. DNA of the CDR3: TGCGCCAGCAGCCAAGGACTAGCGGATACGCAGTATTTT. Translated, it gives CASSQGLADTQYF.